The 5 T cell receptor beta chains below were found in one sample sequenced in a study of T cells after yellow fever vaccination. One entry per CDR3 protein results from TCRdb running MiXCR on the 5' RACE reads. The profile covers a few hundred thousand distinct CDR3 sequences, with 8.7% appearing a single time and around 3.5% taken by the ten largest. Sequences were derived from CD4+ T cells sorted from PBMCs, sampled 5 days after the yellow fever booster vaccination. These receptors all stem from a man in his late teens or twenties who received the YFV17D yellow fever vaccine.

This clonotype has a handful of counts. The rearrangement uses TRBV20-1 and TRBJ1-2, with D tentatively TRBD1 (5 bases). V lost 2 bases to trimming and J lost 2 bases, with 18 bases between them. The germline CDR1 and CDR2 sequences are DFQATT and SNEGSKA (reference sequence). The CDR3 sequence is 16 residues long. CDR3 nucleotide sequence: TGCAGTGCTAGATCTAGGGGTGGGGGAAGGAACTATGGCTACACCTTC. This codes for CSARSRGGGRNYGYTF.

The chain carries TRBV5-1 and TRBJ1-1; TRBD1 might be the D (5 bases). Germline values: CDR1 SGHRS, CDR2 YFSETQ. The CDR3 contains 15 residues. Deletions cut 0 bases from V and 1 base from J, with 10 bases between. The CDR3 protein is CASSLAGGENTEAFF. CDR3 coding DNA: TGCGCCAGCAGCTTGGCGGGGGGAGAGAACACTGAAGCTTTCTTT. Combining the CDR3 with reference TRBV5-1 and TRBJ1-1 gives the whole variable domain KAGVTQTPRYLIKTRGQQVTLSCSPISGHRSVSWYQQTPGQGLQFLFEYFSETQRNKGNFPGRFSGRQFSNSRSEMNVSTLELGDSALYLCASSLAGGENTEAFFGQGTRLTVV.

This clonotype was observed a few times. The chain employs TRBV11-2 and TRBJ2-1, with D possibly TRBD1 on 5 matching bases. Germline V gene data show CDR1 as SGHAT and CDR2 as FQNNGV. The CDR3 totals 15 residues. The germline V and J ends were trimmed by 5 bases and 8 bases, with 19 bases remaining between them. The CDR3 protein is CASSHHKGQGYEQFF. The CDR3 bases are TGTGCCAGCAGCCACCACAAAGGCCAGGGCTATGAGCAGTTCTTC.

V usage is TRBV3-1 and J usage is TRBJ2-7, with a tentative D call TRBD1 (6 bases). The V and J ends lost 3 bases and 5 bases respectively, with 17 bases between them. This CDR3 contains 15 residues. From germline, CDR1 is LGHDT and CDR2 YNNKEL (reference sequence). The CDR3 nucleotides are TGTGCCAGCAGCCATAGTCGGGACATTCTACACGAGCAGTACGTC. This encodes CASSHSRDILHEQYV.

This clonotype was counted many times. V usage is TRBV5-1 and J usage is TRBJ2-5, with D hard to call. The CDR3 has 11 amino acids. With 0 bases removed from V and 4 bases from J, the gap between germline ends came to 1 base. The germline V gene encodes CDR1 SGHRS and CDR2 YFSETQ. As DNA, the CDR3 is TGCGCCAGCAGCTTGGTAGAGACCCAGTACTTC. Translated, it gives CASSLVETQYF.